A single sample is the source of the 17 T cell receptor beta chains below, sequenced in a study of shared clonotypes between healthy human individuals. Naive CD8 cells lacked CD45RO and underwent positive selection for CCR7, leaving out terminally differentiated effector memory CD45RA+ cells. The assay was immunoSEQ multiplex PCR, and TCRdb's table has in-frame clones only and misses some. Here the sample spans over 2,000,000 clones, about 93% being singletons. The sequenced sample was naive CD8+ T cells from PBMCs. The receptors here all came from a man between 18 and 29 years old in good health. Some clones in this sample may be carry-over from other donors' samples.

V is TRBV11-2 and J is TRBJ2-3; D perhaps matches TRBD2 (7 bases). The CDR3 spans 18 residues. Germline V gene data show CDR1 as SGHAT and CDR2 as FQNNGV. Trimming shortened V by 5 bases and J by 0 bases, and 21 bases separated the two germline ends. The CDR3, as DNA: TGTGCCAGCAGCCCTCAGGGGCGGGGAGGGCTAAGCACAGATACGCAGTATTTT. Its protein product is CASSPQGRGGLSTDTQYF. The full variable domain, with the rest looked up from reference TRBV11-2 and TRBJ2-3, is EAGVAQSPRYKIIEKRQSVAFWCNPISGHATLYWYQQILGQGPKLLIQFQNNGVVDDSQLPKDRFSAERLKGVDSTLKIQPAKLEDSAVYLCASSPQGRGGLSTDTQYFGPGTRLTVL.

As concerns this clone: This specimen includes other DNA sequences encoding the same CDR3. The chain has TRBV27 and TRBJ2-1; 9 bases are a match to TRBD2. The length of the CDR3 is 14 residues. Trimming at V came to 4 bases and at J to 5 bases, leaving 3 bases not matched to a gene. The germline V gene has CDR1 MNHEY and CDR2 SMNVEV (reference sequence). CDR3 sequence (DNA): TGTGCCAGCAGTTCCTGGACTAGCGACAATGAGCAGTTCTTC. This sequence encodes CASSSWTSDNEQFF.

The DNA for the CDR3 is TGTGCCAGCAGCTCTACTGACTCCGGGTACAATGAGCAGTTCTTC. It yields the protein CASSSTDSGYNEQFF. The V gene is TRBV7-7, the J gene TRBJ2-1; no reliable D call. With 4 bases removed from V and 4 bases from J, the gap between germline ends came to 14 bases. The CDR3 sequence is 15 residues long. Germline V gene sequence: CDR1 SSHAT, CDR2 FNYEAQ (reference sequence).

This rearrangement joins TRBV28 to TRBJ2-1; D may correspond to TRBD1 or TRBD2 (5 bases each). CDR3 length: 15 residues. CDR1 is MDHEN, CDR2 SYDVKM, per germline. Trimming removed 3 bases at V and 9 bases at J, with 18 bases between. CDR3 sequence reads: CASSFRFRETGEQFF. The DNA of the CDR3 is TGTGCCAGCAGTTTTAGGTTCAGGGAGACCGGTGAGCAGTTCTTC.

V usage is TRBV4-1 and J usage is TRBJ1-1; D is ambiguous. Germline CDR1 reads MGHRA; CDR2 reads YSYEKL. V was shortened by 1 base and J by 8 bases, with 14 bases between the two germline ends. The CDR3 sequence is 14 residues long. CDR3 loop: CASSQVSEASEAFF. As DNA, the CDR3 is TGCGCCAGCAGCCAAGTTAGTGAGGCCTCCGAAGCTTTCTTT.

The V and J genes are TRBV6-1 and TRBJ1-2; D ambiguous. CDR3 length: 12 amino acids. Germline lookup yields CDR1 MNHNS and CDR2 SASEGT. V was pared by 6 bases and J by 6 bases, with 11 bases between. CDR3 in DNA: TGTGCCAGCAGGGGTTTGGGCGATGGCTACACCTTC. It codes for CASRGLGDGYTF.

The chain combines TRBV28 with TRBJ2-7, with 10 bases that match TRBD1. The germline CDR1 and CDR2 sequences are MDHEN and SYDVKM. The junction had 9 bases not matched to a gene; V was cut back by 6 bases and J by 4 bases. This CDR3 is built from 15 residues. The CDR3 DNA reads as TGTGCCAGCAGCCCATGGGGACAGGGGAATTACGAGCAGTACTTC. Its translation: CASSPWGQGNYEQYF. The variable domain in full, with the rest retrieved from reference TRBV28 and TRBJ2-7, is DVKVTQSSRYLVKRTGEKVFLECVQDMDHENMFWYRQDPGLGLRLIYFSYDVKMKEKGDIPEGYSVSREKKERFSLILESASTNQTSMYLCASSPWGQGNYEQYFGPGTRLTVT.

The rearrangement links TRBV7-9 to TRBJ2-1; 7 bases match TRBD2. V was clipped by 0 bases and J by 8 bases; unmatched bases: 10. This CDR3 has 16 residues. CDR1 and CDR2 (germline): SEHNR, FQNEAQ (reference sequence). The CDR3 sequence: CASSLAPSGDVYEQFF. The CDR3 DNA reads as TGTGCCAGCAGCTTAGCTCCTAGCGGAGACGTCTATGAGCAGTTCTTC. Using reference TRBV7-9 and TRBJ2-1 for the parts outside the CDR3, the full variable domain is DTGVSQNPRHKITKRGQNVTFRCDPISEHNRLYWYRQTLGQGPEFLTYFQNEAQLEKSRLLSDRFSAERPKGSFSTLEIQRTEQGDSAMYLCASSLAPSGDVYEQFFGPGTRLTVL.

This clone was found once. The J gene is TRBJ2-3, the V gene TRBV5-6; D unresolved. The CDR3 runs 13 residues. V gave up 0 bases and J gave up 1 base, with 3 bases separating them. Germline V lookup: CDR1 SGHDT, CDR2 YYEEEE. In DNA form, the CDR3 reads TGTGCCAGCAGCTTGGGAGGCACAGATACGCAGTATTTT. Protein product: CASSLGGTDTQYF.

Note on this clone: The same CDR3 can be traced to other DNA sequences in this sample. The CDR3 DNA reads as TGTGCCAGCAGCCTAGGCACAGATACGCAGTATTTT. Protein product: CASSLGTDTQYF. This rearrangement joins TRBV7-9 to TRBJ2-3, with D unresolved. V dropped 5 bases and J dropped 1 base, with 4 bases sitting between them. This CDR3 spans 12 amino acids. Germline lookup yields CDR1 SEHNR and CDR2 FQNEAQ (reference sequence).

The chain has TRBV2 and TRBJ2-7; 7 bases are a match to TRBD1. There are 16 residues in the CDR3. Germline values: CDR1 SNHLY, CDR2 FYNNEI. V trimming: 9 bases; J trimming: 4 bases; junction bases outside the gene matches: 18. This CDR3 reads CARSWDDERGLYEQYF. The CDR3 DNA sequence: TGTGCCAGGAGTTGGGATGATGAAAGGGGGCTGTACGAGCAGTACTTC.

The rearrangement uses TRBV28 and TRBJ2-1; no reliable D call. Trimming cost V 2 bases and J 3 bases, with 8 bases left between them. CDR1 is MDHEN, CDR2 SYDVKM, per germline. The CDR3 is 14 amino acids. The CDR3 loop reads CASSLGLNYNEQFF. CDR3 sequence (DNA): TGTGCCAGCAGTTTAGGTTTAAACTACAATGAGCAGTTCTTC.

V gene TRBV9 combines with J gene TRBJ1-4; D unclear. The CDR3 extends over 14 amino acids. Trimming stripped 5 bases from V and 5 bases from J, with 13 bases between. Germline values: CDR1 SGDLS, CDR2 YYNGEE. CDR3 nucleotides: TGTGCCAGCAGTACGGTCTCTTCAAATGAAAAACTGTTTTTT. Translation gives CASSTVSSNEKLFF.

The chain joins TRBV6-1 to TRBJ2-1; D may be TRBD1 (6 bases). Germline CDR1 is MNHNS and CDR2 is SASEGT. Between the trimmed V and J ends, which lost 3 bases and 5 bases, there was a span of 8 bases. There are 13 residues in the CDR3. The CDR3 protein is CASSDHRDNEQFF. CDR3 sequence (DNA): TGTGCCAGCAGTGATCACAGGGACAATGAGCAGTTCTTC.

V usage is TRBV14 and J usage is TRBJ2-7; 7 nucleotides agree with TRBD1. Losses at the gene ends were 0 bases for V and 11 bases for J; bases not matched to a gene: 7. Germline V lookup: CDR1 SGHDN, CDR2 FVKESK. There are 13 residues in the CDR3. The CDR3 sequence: CASSQEGTEPKYF. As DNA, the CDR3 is TGTGCCAGCAGCCAAGAAGGGACAGAACCTAAGTACTTC. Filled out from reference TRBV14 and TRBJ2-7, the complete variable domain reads EAGVTQFPSHSVIEKGQTVTLRCDPISGHDNLYWYRRVMGKEIKFLLHFVKESKQDESGMPNNRFLAERTGGTYSTLKVQPAELEDSGVYFCASSQEGTEPKYFGPGTRLTVT.

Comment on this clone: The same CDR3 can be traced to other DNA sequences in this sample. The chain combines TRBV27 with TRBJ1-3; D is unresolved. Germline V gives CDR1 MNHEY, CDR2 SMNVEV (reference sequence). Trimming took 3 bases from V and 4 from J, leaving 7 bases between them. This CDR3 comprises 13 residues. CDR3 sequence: CASSFSPGNTIYF. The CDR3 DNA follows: TGTGCCAGCAGTTTCTCACCCGGAAACACCATATATTTT.

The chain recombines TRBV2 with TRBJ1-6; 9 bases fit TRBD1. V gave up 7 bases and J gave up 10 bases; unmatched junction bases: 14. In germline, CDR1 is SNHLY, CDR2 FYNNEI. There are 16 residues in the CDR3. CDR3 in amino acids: CASNGYRDRASSPLHF. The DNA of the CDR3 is TGTGCCAGCAATGGGTACCGGGACAGGGCGAGCTCACCCCTCCACTTT.